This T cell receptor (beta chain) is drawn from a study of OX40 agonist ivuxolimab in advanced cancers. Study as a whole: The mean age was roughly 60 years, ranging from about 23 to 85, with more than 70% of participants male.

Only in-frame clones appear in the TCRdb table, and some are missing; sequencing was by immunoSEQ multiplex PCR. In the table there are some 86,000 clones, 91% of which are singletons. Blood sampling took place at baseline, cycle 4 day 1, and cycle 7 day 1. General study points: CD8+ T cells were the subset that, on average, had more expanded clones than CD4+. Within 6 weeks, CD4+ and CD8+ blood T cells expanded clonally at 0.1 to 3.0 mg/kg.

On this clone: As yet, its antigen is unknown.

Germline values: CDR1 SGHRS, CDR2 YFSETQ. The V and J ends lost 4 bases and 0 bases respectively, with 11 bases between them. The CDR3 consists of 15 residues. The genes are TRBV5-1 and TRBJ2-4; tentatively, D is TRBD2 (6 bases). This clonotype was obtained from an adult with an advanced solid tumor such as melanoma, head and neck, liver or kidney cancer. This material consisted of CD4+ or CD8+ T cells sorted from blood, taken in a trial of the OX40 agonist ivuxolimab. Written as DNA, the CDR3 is TGCGCCAGCAGCCCGGGGGATATAGCCAAAAACATTCAGTACTTC. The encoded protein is CASSPGDIAKNIQYF.